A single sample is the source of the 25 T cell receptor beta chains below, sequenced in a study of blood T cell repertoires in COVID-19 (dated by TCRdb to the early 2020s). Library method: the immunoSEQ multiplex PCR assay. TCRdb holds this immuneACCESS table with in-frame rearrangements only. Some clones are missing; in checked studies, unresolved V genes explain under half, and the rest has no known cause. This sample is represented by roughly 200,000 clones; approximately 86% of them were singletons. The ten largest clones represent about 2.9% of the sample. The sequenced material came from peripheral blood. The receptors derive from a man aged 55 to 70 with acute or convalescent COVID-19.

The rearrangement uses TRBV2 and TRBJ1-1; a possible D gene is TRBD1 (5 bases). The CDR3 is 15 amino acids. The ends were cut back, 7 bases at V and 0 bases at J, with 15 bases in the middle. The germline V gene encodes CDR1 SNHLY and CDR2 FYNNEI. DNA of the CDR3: TGTGCCAGCATATATAGGAGACAGATGAACACTGAAGCTTTCTTT. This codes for CASIYRRQMNTEAFF.

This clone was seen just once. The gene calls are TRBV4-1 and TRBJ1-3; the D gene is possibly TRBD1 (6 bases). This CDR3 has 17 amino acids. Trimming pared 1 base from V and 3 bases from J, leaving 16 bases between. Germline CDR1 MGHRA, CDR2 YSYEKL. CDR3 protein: CASSQVGTPTVGNTIYF. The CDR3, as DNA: TGCGCCAGCAGCCAAGTTGGGACACCGACAGTTGGAAACACCATATATTTT.

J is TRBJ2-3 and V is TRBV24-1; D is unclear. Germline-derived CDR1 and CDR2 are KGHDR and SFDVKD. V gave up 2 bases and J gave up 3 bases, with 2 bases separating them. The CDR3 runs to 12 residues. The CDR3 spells CATSDSTDTQYF. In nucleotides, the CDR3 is TGTGCCACCAGTGATTCGACAGATACGCAGTATTTT.

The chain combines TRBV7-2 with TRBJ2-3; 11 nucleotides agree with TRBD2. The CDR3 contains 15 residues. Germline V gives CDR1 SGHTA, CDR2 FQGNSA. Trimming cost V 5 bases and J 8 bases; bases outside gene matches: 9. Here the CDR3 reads CASSPTSGASGTQYF. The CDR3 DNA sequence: TGTGCCAGCAGCCCGACTAGCGGGGCGTCCGGTACGCAGTATTTT.

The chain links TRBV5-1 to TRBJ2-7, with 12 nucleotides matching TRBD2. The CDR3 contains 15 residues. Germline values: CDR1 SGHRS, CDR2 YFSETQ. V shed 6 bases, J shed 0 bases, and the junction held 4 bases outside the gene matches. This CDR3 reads CASTETSGGSYEQYF. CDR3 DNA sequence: TGCGCCAGCACAGAGACTAGCGGGGGCTCCTACGAGCAGTACTTC.

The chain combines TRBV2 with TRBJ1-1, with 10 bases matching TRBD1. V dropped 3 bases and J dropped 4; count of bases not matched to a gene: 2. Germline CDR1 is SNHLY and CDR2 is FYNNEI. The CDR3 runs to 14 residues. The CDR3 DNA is TGTGCCAGCAGTGAGGACAGGGGGTCCACTGAAGCTTTCTTT. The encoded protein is CASSEDRGSTEAFF.

CDR3 sequence: CASSPPGTATMNTEAFF. CDR3 sequence (DNA): TGTGCCAGCTCACCGCCCGGGACAGCAACTATGAACACTGAAGCTTTCTTT. J is TRBJ1-1 and V is TRBV18, with TRBD1 matching over 7 bases. CDR1 is KGHSH, CDR2 LQKENI, per germline. With V trimmed by 3 bases and J by 0 bases, 10 bases remained unmatched. The CDR3 extends over 17 amino acids.

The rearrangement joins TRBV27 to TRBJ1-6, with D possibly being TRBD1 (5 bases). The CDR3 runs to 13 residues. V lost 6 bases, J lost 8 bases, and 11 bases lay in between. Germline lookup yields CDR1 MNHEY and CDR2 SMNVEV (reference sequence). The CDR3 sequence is CASSTGLHSPLHF. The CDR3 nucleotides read TGTGCCAGCAGCACAGGCCTACATTCACCCCTCCACTTT.

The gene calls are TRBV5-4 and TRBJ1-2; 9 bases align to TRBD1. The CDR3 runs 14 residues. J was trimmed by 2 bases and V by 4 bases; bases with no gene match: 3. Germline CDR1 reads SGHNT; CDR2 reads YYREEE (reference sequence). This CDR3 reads CASSRQGGNYGYTF. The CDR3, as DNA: TGTGCCAGCAGCCGACAGGGGGGGAACTATGGCTACACCTTC.

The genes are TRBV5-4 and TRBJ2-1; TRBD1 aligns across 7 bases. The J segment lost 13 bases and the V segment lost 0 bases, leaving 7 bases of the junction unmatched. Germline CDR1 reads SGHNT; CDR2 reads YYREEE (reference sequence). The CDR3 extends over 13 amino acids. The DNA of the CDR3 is TGTGCCAGCAGCTTGGGGACAGGAGGCAACCAGTTCTTC. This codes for CASSLGTGGNQFF.

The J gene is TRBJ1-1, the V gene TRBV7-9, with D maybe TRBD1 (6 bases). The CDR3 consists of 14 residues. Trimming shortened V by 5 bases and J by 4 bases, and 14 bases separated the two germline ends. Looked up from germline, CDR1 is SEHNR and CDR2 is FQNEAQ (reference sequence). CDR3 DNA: TGTGCCAGCAGCACCGGCGGCAGGGGCACTGAAGCTTTCTTT. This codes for CASSTGGRGTEAFF.

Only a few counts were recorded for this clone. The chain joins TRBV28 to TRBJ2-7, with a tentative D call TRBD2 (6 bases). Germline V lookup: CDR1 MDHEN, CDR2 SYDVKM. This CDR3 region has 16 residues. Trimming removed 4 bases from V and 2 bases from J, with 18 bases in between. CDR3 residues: CASSSPWASAPYEQYF. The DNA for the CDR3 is TGTGCCAGCAGTTCCCCCTGGGCTAGCGCGCCCTACGAGCAGTACTTC.

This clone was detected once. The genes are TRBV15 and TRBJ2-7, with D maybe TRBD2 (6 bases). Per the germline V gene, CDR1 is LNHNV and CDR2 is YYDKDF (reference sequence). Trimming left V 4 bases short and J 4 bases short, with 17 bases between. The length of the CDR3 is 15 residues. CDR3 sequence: CATSTGRSRNYEQYF. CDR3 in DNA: TGTGCCACCAGCACGGGGAGGAGCAGAAATTACGAGCAGTACTTC.

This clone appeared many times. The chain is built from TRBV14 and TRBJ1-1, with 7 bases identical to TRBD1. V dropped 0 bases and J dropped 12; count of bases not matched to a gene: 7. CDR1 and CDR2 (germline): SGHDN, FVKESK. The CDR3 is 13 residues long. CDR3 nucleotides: TGTGCCAGCAGCCAAGATCTCGAGGGGGCAACTTTCTTT. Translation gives CASSQDLEGATFF.

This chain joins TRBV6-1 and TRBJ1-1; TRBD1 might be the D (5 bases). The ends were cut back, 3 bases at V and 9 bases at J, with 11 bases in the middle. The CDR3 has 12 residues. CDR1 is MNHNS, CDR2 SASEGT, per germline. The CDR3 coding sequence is TGTGCCAGCAGTGAGAACACAGGCAAAGCTTTCTTT. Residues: CASSENTGKAFF.

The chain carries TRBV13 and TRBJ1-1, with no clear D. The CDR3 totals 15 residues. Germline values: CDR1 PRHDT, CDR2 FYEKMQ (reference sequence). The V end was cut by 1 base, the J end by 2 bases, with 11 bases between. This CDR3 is CASSLAPLVNTEAFF. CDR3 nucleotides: TGTGCCAGCAGCTTAGCTCCTCTCGTCAACACTGAAGCTTTCTTT. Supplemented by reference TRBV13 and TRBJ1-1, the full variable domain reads AAGVIQSPRHLIKEKRETATLKCYPIPRHDTVYWYQQGPGQDPQFLISFYEKMQSDKGSIPDRFSAQQFSDYHSELNMSSLELGDSALYFCASSLAPLVNTEAFFGQGTRLTVV.

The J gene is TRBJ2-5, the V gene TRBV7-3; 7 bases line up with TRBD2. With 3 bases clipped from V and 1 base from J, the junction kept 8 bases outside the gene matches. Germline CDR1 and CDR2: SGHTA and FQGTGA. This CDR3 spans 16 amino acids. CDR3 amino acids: CASSLGLASGQETQYF. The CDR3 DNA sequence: TGTGCCAGCAGCTTGGGTTTGGCTAGCGGCCAAGAGACCCAGTACTTC.

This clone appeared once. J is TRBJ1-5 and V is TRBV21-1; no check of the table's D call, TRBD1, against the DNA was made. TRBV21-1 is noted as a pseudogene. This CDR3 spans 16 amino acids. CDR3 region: CASSIKGTDLNQPQHF. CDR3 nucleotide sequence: TGTGCCAGCAGCATAAAGGGGACAGACCTCAATCAGCCCCAGCATTTT.

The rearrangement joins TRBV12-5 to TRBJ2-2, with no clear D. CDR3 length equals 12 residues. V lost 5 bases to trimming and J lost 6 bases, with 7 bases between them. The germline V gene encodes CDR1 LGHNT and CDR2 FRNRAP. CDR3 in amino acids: CASGKSPGELFF. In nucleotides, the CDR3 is TGTGCTAGTGGTAAGAGTCCCGGGGAGCTGTTTTTT.

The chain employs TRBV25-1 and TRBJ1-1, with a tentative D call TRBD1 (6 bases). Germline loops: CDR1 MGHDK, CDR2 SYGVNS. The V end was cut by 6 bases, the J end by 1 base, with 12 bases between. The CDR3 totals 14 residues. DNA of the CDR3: TGTGCCAGCAGGGCACAGGGAGCGAACACTGAAGCTTTCTTT. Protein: CASRAQGANTEAFF.

The CDR3 here is CASSWGPGANVLTF. CDR3 in DNA: TGTGCCAGCAGCTGGGGGCCCGGGGCCAACGTCCTGACTTTC. V is TRBV11-2 and J is TRBJ2-6; D might be TRBD1 (6 bases). This CDR3 region has 14 residues. V lost 4 bases and J 4 bases, leaving 8 bases between the germline ends. Germline values: CDR1 SGHAT, CDR2 FQNNGV.

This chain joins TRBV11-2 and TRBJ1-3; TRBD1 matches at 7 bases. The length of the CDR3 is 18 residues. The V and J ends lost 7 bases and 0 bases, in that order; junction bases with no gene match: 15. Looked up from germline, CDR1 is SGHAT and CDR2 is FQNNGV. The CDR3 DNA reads TGTGCCAGCACGAGTGAGGGGGCAGGGTGGTACTCTGGAAACACCATATATTTT. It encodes CASTSEGAGWYSGNTIYF. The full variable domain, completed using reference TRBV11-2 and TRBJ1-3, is EAGVAQSPRYKIIEKRQSVAFWCNPISGHATLYWYQQILGQGPKLLIQFQNNGVVDDSQLPKDRFSAERLKGVDSTLKIQPAKLEDSAVYLCASTSEGAGWYSGNTIYFGEGSWLTVV.

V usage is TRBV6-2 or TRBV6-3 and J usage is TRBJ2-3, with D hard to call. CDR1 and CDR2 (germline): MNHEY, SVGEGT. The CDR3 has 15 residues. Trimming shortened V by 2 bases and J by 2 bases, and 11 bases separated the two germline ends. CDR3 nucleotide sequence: TGTGCCAGCAGTTACCAGGTTCAGCCCACAGATACGCAGTATTTT. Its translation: CASSYQVQPTDTQYF.

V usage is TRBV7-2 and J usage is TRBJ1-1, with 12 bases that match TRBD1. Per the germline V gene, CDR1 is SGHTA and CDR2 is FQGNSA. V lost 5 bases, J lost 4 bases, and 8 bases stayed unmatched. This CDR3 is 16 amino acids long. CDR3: CASSTTGQGAFTEAFF. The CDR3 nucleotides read TGTGCCAGCAGCACTACGGGACAGGGGGCGTTCACTGAAGCTTTCTTT.

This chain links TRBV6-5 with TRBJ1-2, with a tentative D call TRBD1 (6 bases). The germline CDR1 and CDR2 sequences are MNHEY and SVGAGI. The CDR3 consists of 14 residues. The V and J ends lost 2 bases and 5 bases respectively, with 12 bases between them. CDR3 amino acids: CASSYAAGAYGYTF. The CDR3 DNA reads TGTGCCAGCAGTTACGCCGCAGGGGCTTATGGCTACACCTTC.